The subject of this entry is one T cell receptor beta chain. Generated by immunoSEQ multiplex PCR, the TCRdb table keeps only in-frame clones and is missing some. The profile shows 350,000 to 450,000 clones, 80% to 90% of them singletons. The sample comes from a study of blood T cell repertoires in COVID-19. Sequenced input: peripheral blood. The receptor was isolated from an older woman with COVID-19, enrolled during active disease.

Here the CDR3 reads CASIRAGAVNYGYTF. The CDR3 DNA reads TGTGCCAGCATCCGAGCAGGGGCCGTCAACTATGGCTACACCTTC. The J gene is TRBJ1-2, the V gene TRBV5-5; D possibly corresponds to TRBD1 (6 bases). CDR1 SGHKS and CDR2 YYEKEE come from the germline V gene (reference sequence). This CDR3 region has 15 residues. The V end lost 6 bases, the J end lost 2 bases, and 17 bases lay between the germline ends.